Given below is one TCR beta chain in context. Its antigen remains unidentified. The study sampled nominally healthy donors, though unrecorded immune exposures were likely. This sample stems from a study of cytomegalovirus exposure and HLA in healthy donors. Points from the study as a whole: Reported results showed that the classifier diagnosed cytomegalovirus status with high specificity and sensitivity. In a later analysis, specific HLA alleles were associated with 15,000 to 20,000 TCR beta sequences at a 0.05 false discovery rate.

Both 60 Vbeta primers and 13 Jbeta primers went into the PCR. The method was immunoSEQ multiplex PCR; TCRdb's version includes in-frame clones alone and lacks a portion of them. Among 110,000 to 150,000 clones, about 80% were seen once, and the ten largest hold around 3.2%. Trimming left V 1 base short and J 2 bases short, with 17 bases between. This CDR3 contains 17 residues. Germline V gene data show CDR1 as MDHEN and CDR2 as SYDVKM. The TCR originated in a female donor in good health and CMV-seronegative. Specimen: PBMCs. The chain joins TRBV28 to TRBJ1-2, with D unclear. The CDR3 DNA reads as TGTGCCAGCAGTTTATATTCTTTTGAGGGAGGGAACTATGGCTACACCTTC. Translating it yields CASSLYSFEGGNYGYTF.